This T cell receptor beta chain was sequenced during a study of blood T cells in healthy people across ages. Study outcomes and limitations: As naive T cell percentage varied, TCR beta diversity correlated strongly with it.

The use of a sample-barcoded 5' primer and a J-beta primer mix characterized a second PCR of 7 to 11 cycles. TCRdb ran MiXCR on the 5' RACE reads and lists one entry per CDR3 protein. The repertoire has hundreds of thousands of distinct CDR3 sequences, approximately 25% of them found once; the top ten carry 9.4%. Ranging in age from about 6 to 100, the donors were healthy Caucasian individuals from Russia. Note on this clonotype: Its antigen is not identified. A read error may produce the germline difference seen at one junction end.

Germline CDR1 reads DFQATT; CDR2 reads SNEGSKA (reference sequence). CDR3 length: 17 residues. These data were also filed under a second study, of T cells of mothers and their children.

This chain uses TRBV20-1 with TRBJ2-3, with D tentatively TRBD1 (7 bases). The specimen was blood. The receptor was isolated from a boy between 10 and 17 years old in good health. The CDR3 loop reads CSARGTGGFTSTDTRYF. CDR3 DNA sequence: TGCAGTGCTAGAGGGACAGGAGGATTTACTAGCACAGATACGCGGTATTTT.